This TCR beta chain was recovered during a study of blood T cells in healthy people across ages. A note on this clonotype: What it binds is not known.

V lost 6 bases and J 2 bases, leaving 18 bases between the germline ends. Per germline, CDR1 DFQATT and CDR2 SNEGSKA (reference sequence). This CDR3 comprises 15 residues. Overall study results and limits: In older individuals, TCR beta diversity per million T cells was lower, falling roughly linearly with age.

PCR was performed a second time for about 6 to 12 cycles using a sample-barcoded 5' primer and a J-beta primer mix. The template-switch adaptor, which had 12 random nucleotides, put a tag on each cDNA molecule. TCRdb processed the 5' RACE reads anew with MiXCR; each CDR3 protein has one entry. This table holds some 1,800,000 distinct CDR3 sequences, approximately 40% found once. The chain couples TRBV20-1 to TRBJ2-3; a weak D match, TRBD2 (7 bases). The clonotype was recovered from a human donor in good health. Sequences were obtained from blood. This CDR3 reads CSARGGIGSTDTQYF. The CDR3 bases are TGCAGTGCAAGGGGGGGAATTGGGTCCACAGATACGCAGTATTTT.